The clone carrying this T cell receptor beta chain has a handful of counts. The antigen remains undetermined. Unique molecular identifiers were in the cDNA, with template-switch universal primer binding. Each CDR3 protein gets one entry after TCRdb re-called the 5' RACE reads with MiXCR. The repertoire has some 260,000 distinct CDR3 sequences, roughly 13% of them found once; the top ten carry 8.8%. V dropped 6 bases and J dropped 0; count of bases not matched to a gene: 9. Germline assignment: CDR1 SGHKS and CDR2 YYEKEE (reference sequence). This CDR3 region has 16 residues. The record originates from a study of identical twins. Findings and caveats of the study: Fewer insertions were carried by abundant cord blood beta clonotypes, but none was seen in memory repertoires.

The sequenced sample consisted of memory (CD45RO+) T cells sorted from blood. The rearrangement uses TRBV5-5 and TRBJ2-1, with 7 bases lining up with TRBD2. The TCR sequence derives from a woman between 18 and 29 years old in good health. CDR3 residues: CASTPGGSVSYNEQFF. CDR3 DNA: TGTGCCAGCACACCCGGGGGGAGTGTCTCCTACAATGAGCAGTTCTTC.